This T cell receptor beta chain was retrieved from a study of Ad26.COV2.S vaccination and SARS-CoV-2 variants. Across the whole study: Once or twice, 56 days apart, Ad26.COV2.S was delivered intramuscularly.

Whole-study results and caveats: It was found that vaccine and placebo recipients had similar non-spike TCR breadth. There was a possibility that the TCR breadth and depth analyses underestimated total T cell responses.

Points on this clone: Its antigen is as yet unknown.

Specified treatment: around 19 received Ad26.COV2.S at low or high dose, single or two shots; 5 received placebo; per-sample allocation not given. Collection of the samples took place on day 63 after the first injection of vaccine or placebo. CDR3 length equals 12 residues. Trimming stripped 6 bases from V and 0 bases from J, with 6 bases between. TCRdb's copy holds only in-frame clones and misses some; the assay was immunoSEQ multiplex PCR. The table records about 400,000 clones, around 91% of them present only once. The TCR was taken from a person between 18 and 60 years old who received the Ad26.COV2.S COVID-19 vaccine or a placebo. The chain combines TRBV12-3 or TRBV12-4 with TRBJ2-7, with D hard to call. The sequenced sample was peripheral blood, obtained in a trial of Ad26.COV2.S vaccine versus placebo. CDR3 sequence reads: CASSPTSYEQYF. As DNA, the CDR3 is TGTGCCAGCAGCCCGACCTCCTACGAGCAGTACTTC.